This T cell receptor (beta chain) was recorded in a study of cytomegalovirus exposure and HLA in healthy donors. General study findings and limits: That first-cohort TCR clusters tended to co-occur in the 90 to 150 validation repertoires was found in a later analysis. Most sequenced TCRs were rare (though some public TCRs occurred in many donors).

Germline V gene sequence: CDR1 MGHRA, CDR2 YSYEKL. The V and J ends lost 4 bases and 5 bases respectively, with 20 bases between them. This CDR3 has 17 residues. From the approximately 120-subject validation cohort, which was separate from the approximately 700-subject first cohort, the donors were drawn. Points on this clone: Its antigen is unknown.

The assay was immunoSEQ multiplex PCR, and TCRdb's table has in-frame clones only and misses some. The sample records more than 65,000 clones, 85% to 95% being singletons. This sequence joins TRBV4-1 and TRBJ1-4; the D is unclear. Sequenced sample: PBMCs. The clonotype was recovered from a man younger than 30 in good health and CMV-seronegative. CDR3 sequence (DNA): TGCGCCAGCAGCCGAGCAATGGGCCGAACATGGAATGAAAAACTGTTTTTT. It encodes CASSRAMGRTWNEKLFF.